Listed below are T cell receptor beta chains from one sample, sequenced in a study of T cell responses to AZD1222 COVID-19 vaccine. TCRdb's copy holds only in-frame clones and misses some; the assay was immunoSEQ multiplex PCR. Among 75,000 to 85,000 clones listed, 90% were seen once. Sequences were derived from peripheral blood, sampled on day 0 of AZD1222 vaccination. These receptors all stem from an adult in good health. Both conserved end residues are part of each CDR3. The order of the fields is clone size, D gene, J gene, V gene, CDR3 protein, CDR3 DNA. The D gene is left open where the match is weak. Rows may omit the clone size; those that give it use once, few, many or a size class.

clone size: -
D gene: -
J gene: TRBJ1-4
V gene: TRBV6-5
CDR3 protein: CASSHRGGSREKLFF
CDR3 DNA: TGTGCCAGCAGTCACCGAGGGGGGTCTCGGGAAAAACTGTTTTTT

clone size: -
D gene: -
J gene: TRBJ2-1
V gene: TRBV5-8
CDR3 protein: CASSLFGRVGNEQFF
CDR3 DNA: TGTGCCAGCAGCTTGTTCGGCAGGGTTGGAAATGAGCAGTTCTTC

clone size: -
D gene: -
J gene: TRBJ1-4
V gene: TRBV5-1
CDR3 protein: CASSLEGGPGGEKLFF
CDR3 DNA: TGCGCCAGCAGCTTGGAGGGCGGGCCTGGGGGTGAAAAACTGTTTTTT

clone size: -
D gene: TRBD1
J gene: TRBJ1-1
V gene: TRBV9
CDR3 protein: CASSSIDRGRVNTEAFF
CDR3 DNA: TGTGCCAGCAGCTCCATTGACAGGGGGCGGGTGAACACTGAAGCTTTCTTT

clone size: -
D gene: -
J gene: TRBJ2-1
V gene: TRBV19
CDR3 protein: CASSPQGGAGYNEQFF
CDR3 DNA: TGTGCCAGTAGTCCCCAGGGGGGGGCTGGCTACAATGAGCAGTTCTTC

clone size: -
D gene: TRBD2
J gene: TRBJ2-5
V gene: TRBV11-3
CDR3 protein: CASSPGGTSGSLKTQYF
CDR3 DNA: TGTGCCAGCAGCCCCGGGGGGACTAGCGGGAGTTTGAAGACCCAGTACTTC

clone size: once
D gene: -
J gene: TRBJ2-3
V gene: TRBV7-3
CDR3 protein: CASSLMPGVTDTQYF
CDR3 DNA: TGTGCCAGCAGCTTAATGCCAGGGGTGACAGATACGCAGTATTTT

clone size: -
D gene: -
J gene: TRBJ1-2
V gene: TRBV19
CDR3 protein: CASSTTEKDGYTF
CDR3 DNA: TGTGCCAGTAGTACCACAGAGAAAGATGGCTACACCTTC

clone size: -
D gene: -
J gene: TRBJ1-5
V gene: TRBV25-1
CDR3 protein: CASSESGRGWNQPQHF
CDR3 DNA: TGTGCCAGCAGTGAATCCGGCAGGGGATGGAATCAGCCCCAGCATTTT

clone size: -
D gene: -
J gene: TRBJ1-1
V gene: TRBV6-6
CDR3 protein: CASSDPPGTEAFF
CDR3 DNA: TGTGCCAGCAGTGACCCTCCGGGGACTGAAGCTTTCTTT

clone size: -
D gene: -
J gene: TRBJ2-3
V gene: TRBV5-1
CDR3 protein: CASSLDSGPTDTQYF
CDR3 DNA: TGCGCCAGCAGCTTGGACAGCGGGCCTACAGATACGCAGTATTTT

clone size: -
D gene: TRBD2
J gene: TRBJ2-2
V gene: TRBV4-2
CDR3 protein: CASSRGLAGDGELFF
CDR3 DNA: TGTGCCAGCAGCCGAGGACTAGCGGGCGACGGGGAGCTGTTTTTT

clone size: few
D gene: TRBD1
J gene: TRBJ1-1
V gene: TRBV5-1
CDR3 protein: CASSLTGEAYPAFF
CDR3 DNA: TGCGCCAGCAGCTTGACAGGGGAGGCCTACCCGGCTTTCTTT

clone size: -
D gene: -
J gene: TRBJ2-7
V gene: TRBV6-2/TRBV6-3
CDR3 protein: CASSYRVAYEQYF
CDR3 DNA: TGTGCCAGCAGTTACAGGGTGGCCTACGAGCAGTACTTC

clone size: -
D gene: TRBD1
J gene: TRBJ1-1
V gene: TRBV9
CDR3 protein: CASSVEGQGVTEAFF
CDR3 DNA: TGTGCCAGCAGCGTAGAGGGACAGGGGGTCACTGAAGCTTTCTTT

clone size: -
D gene: -
J gene: TRBJ1-2
V gene: TRBV25-1
CDR3 protein: CASSLSDRNYGYTF
CDR3 DNA: TGTGCCAGCAGTCTCTCCGACAGGAATTATGGCTACACCTTC

clone size: -
D gene: TRBD2
J gene: TRBJ2-1
V gene: TRBV12-3/TRBV12-4
CDR3 protein: CASSFAGGEQFF
CDR3 DNA: TGTGCCAGCAGTTTTGCGGGAGGTGAGCAGTTCTTC

clone size: -
D gene: -
J gene: TRBJ2-5
V gene: TRBV6-5
CDR3 protein: CASRYDGTRETQYF
CDR3 DNA: TGTGCCAGCAGATACGACGGGACACGAGAGACCCAGTACTTC

clone size: -
D gene: -
J gene: TRBJ2-1
V gene: TRBV3-1/TRBV3-2
CDR3 protein: CASSQAQYNEQFF
CDR3 DNA: TGTGCCAGCAGCCAAGCCCAATACAATGAGCAGTTCTTC

clone size: -
D gene: -
J gene: TRBJ1-2
V gene: TRBV6-5
CDR3 protein: CASSYRNREVGYTF
CDR3 DNA: TGTGCCAGCAGTTACCGCAACAGGGAAGTGGGCTACACCTTC

clone size: -
D gene: -
J gene: TRBJ2-7
V gene: TRBV5-3
CDR3 protein: CARSLEFSSYEQYF
CDR3 DNA: TGTGCCAGAAGCTTGGAGTTCAGCTCCTACGAGCAGTACTTC

clone size: few
D gene: -
J gene: TRBJ1-2
V gene: TRBV6-5
CDR3 protein: CASSSLARLNYGYTF
CDR3 DNA: TGTGCCAGCAGTTCCCTCGCCCGGCTTAACTATGGCTACACCTTC

clone size: -
D gene: TRBD1
J gene: TRBJ2-7
V gene: TRBV7-9
CDR3 protein: CASSSATSGQSYEQYF
CDR3 DNA: TGTGCCAGCAGCTCCGCTACGTCGGGACAGTCCTACGAGCAGTACTTC

clone size: -
D gene: -
J gene: TRBJ1-1
V gene: TRBV11-3
CDR3 protein: CASGLGRMTEAFF
CDR3 DNA: TGTGCCAGCGGATTGGGCAGGATGACTGAAGCTTTCTTT

clone size: -
D gene: TRBD1
J gene: TRBJ2-2
V gene: TRBV30
CDR3 protein: CAWSGQGNTGELFF
CDR3 DNA: TGTGCCTGGAGTGGACAGGGAAACACCGGGGAGCTGTTTTTT

clone size: -
D gene: -
J gene: TRBJ2-5
V gene: TRBV7-9
CDR3 protein: CASSSLVETQYF
CDR3 DNA: TGTGCCAGCAGCTCCTTGGTGGAGACCCAGTACTTC

clone size: once
D gene: TRBD2
J gene: TRBJ2-1
V gene: TRBV7-8
CDR3 protein: CASSLVELAGFRNEQFF
CDR3 DNA: TGTGCCAGCAGCTTAGTGGAACTAGCGGGGTTCCGCAATGAGCAGTTCTTC

clone size: -
D gene: -
J gene: TRBJ1-6
V gene: TRBV20-1
CDR3 protein: CSASIRGRGAHSPLHF
CDR3 DNA: TGCAGTGCTAGTATACGGGGGCGGGGGGCCCATTCACCCCTCCACTTT

clone size: few
D gene: TRBD1
J gene: TRBJ1-2
V gene: TRBV18
CDR3 protein: CASSPTRGSGYGYTF
CDR3 DNA: TGTGCCAGCTCACCAACCAGGGGGTCCGGGTATGGCTACACCTTC

clone size: -
D gene: TRBD2
J gene: TRBJ2-5
V gene: TRBV27
CDR3 protein: CASSSWGGQETQYF
CDR3 DNA: TGTGCCAGCAGTTCATGGGGGGGCCAAGAGACCCAGTACTTC

clone size: -
D gene: TRBD2
J gene: TRBJ2-3
V gene: TRBV6-2/TRBV6-3
CDR3 protein: CASSNRPGLSTDTQYF
CDR3 DNA: TGTGCCAGCAGTAATCGCCCGGGACTAAGCACAGATACGCAGTATTTT

clone size: -
D gene: TRBD2
J gene: TRBJ2-3
V gene: TRBV7-2
CDR3 protein: CASSLMTGLALDTQYF
CDR3 DNA: TGTGCCAGCAGCCTTATGACGGGACTAGCGTTAGATACGCAGTATTTT

clone size: once
D gene: -
J gene: TRBJ2-1
V gene: TRBV5-1
CDR3 protein: CASSLTSGGSRNEQFF
CDR3 DNA: TGCGCCAGCAGCCTTACGTCCGGGGGAAGTCGGAATGAGCAGTTCTTC

clone size: once
D gene: -
J gene: TRBJ2-1
V gene: TRBV5-1
CDR3 protein: CASSAWARPGNEQFF
CDR3 DNA: TGCGCCAGCAGCGCTTGGGCTCGGCCGGGCAATGAGCAGTTCTTC

clone size: -
D gene: -
J gene: TRBJ2-5
V gene: TRBV7-6
CDR3 protein: CASSLSGTQYF
CDR3 DNA: TGTGCCAGCAGCTTAAGTGGGACCCAGTACTTC

clone size: -
D gene: TRBD2
J gene: TRBJ2-3
V gene: TRBV5-1
CDR3 protein: CASSFTSGPSSTDTQYF
CDR3 DNA: TGCGCCAGCAGTTTTACTAGCGGGCCCTCTAGCACAGATACGCAGTATTTT

clone size: -
D gene: TRBD1
J gene: TRBJ2-3
V gene: TRBV7-9
CDR3 protein: CASSLLGGQGTDTQYF
CDR3 DNA: TGTGCCAGCAGCCTTCTCGGGGGACAGGGTACAGATACGCAGTATTTT

clone size: -
D gene: -
J gene: TRBJ1-2
V gene: TRBV11-3
CDR3 protein: CASSLGAQGAYGYTF
CDR3 DNA: TGTGCCAGCAGCTTAGGCGCACAGGGAGCCTATGGCTACACCTTC

clone size: -
D gene: TRBD1
J gene: TRBJ2-1
V gene: TRBV6-1
CDR3 protein: CASSETGGNDEQFF
CDR3 DNA: TGTGCCAGCAGTGAGACAGGGGGCAACGATGAGCAGTTCTTC

clone size: -
D gene: -
J gene: TRBJ1-2
V gene: TRBV18
CDR3 protein: CASSEGEVYGYTF
CDR3 DNA: TGTGCCAGCTCGGAGGGAGAAGTCTATGGCTACACCTTC

clone size: -
D gene: -
J gene: TRBJ2-3
V gene: TRBV4-1
CDR3 protein: CASRDLRSSTDTQYF
CDR3 DNA: TGCGCCAGCAGGGACCTAAGATCTAGCACAGATACGCAGTATTTT

clone size: -
D gene: -
J gene: TRBJ1-1
V gene: TRBV27
CDR3 protein: CASRDEKGQVGPRTEAFF
CDR3 DNA: TGTGCCAGCAGGGACGAGAAGGGTCAGGTAGGGCCTAGGACTGAAGCTTTCTTT

clone size: -
D gene: -
J gene: TRBJ1-6
V gene: TRBV7-2
CDR3 protein: CASSPRGEEPLHF
CDR3 DNA: TGTGCCAGCAGCCCCCGGGGGGAGGAGCCCCTCCACTTT

clone size: -
D gene: -
J gene: TRBJ2-1
V gene: TRBV6-4
CDR3 protein: CASSAGRSSYNEQFF
CDR3 DNA: TGTGCCAGCAGCGCGGGGAGGAGCTCCTACAATGAGCAGTTCTTC

clone size: -
D gene: TRBD1
J gene: TRBJ1-3
V gene: TRBV18
CDR3 protein: CASSPVRGQGSGNTIYF
CDR3 DNA: TGTGCCAGCTCACCTGTGAGGGGACAGGGCTCTGGAAACACCATATATTTT

clone size: once
D gene: TRBD1
J gene: TRBJ2-2
V gene: TRBV4-1
CDR3 protein: CASSLTRQGAGELFF
CDR3 DNA: TGCGCCAGCAGCCTCACCCGACAGGGCGCCGGGGAGCTGTTTTTT

clone size: -
D gene: -
J gene: TRBJ1-5
V gene: TRBV5-1
CDR3 protein: CASSLQGNQPQHF
CDR3 DNA: TGCGCCAGCAGCCTACAGGGCAATCAGCCCCAGCATTTT

clone size: -
D gene: TRBD1
J gene: TRBJ2-7
V gene: TRBV6-6
CDR3 protein: CASSGGQGADEQYF
CDR3 DNA: TGTGCCAGCAGTGGGGGACAGGGGGCCGACGAGCAGTACTTC

clone size: -
D gene: -
J gene: TRBJ2-2
V gene: TRBV7-8
CDR3 protein: CASNLLIRGANTGELFF
CDR3 DNA: TGTGCCAGCAACCTATTAATTAGGGGCGCGAACACCGGGGAGCTGTTTTTT

clone size: -
D gene: TRBD2
J gene: TRBJ2-1
V gene: TRBV24-1
CDR3 protein: CATSDLTSGRGGYNEQFF
CDR3 DNA: TGTGCCACCAGTGATTTGACTAGCGGGAGGGGGGGTTACAATGAGCAGTTCTTC

clone size: once
D gene: TRBD2
J gene: TRBJ2-3
V gene: TRBV3-1/TRBV3-2
CDR3 protein: CASSPGLALSTDTQYF
CDR3 DNA: TGTGCCAGCAGCCCCGGACTAGCCCTGAGCACAGATACGCAGTATTTT

clone size: -
D gene: TRBD1
J gene: TRBJ1-2
V gene: TRBV19
CDR3 protein: CASSMTGAENYGYTF
CDR3 DNA: TGTGCCAGTAGTATGACAGGGGCCGAAAACTATGGCTACACCTTC

clone size: -
D gene: TRBD1
J gene: TRBJ2-7
V gene: TRBV11-3
CDR3 protein: CASSLQGASGYEQYF
CDR3 DNA: TGTGCCAGCAGCTTACAGGGGGCGAGTGGGTACGAGCAGTACTTC

clone size: -
D gene: -
J gene: TRBJ2-2
V gene: TRBV2
CDR3 protein: CASSGLYTGELFF
CDR3 DNA: TGTGCCTCTTCGGGGCTCTACACCGGGGAGCTGTTTTTT

clone size: -
D gene: -
J gene: TRBJ1-5
V gene: TRBV12-3/TRBV12-4
CDR3 protein: CASSMRGQPQHF
CDR3 DNA: TGTGCCAGCAGCATGAGGGGTCAGCCCCAGCATTTT

clone size: once
D gene: -
J gene: TRBJ1-1
V gene: TRBV5-4
CDR3 protein: CASRTTRTETNTEAFF
CDR3 DNA: TGTGCCAGCAGGACTACTAGGACGGAAACGAACACTGAAGCTTTCTTT

clone size: -
D gene: TRBD1
J gene: TRBJ1-2
V gene: TRBV3-1/TRBV3-2
CDR3 protein: CASSQQKGASTF
CDR3 DNA: TGTGCCAGCAGCCAACAAAAGGGGGCCTCCACCTTC

clone size: -
D gene: -
J gene: TRBJ1-1
V gene: TRBV11-2
CDR3 protein: CASSTVFGGLVTEAFF
CDR3 DNA: TGTGCCAGCAGCACCGTGTTCGGGGGCCTCGTCACTGAAGCTTTCTTT

clone size: -
D gene: -
J gene: TRBJ2-3
V gene: TRBV7-9
CDR3 protein: CASSWEEGTDTQYF
CDR3 DNA: TGTGCCAGCAGCTGGGAGGAGGGCACAGATACGCAGTATTTT

clone size: -
D gene: TRBD1
J gene: TRBJ1-2
V gene: TRBV28
CDR3 protein: CASRPGVRGRPLYGYTF
CDR3 DNA: TGTGCCAGCAGGCCAGGGGTCAGGGGGCGCCCCCTATATGGCTACACCTTC